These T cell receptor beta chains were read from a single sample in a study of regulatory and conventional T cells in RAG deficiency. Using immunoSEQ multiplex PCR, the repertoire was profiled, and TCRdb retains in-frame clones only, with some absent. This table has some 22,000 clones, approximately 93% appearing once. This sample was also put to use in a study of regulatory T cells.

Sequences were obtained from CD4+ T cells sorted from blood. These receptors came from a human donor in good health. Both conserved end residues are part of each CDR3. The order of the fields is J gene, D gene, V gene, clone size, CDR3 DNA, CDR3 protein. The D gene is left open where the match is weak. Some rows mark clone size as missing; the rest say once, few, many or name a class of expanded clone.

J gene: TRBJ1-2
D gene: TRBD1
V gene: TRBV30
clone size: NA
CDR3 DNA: TGTGCCTGGAGGACAGGGAAGCATTATCGCTACACCTTC
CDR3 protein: CAWRTGKHYRYTF

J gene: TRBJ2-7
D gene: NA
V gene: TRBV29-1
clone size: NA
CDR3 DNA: TGCAGCGTGGGTAGTTTCGCGGATTACGAGCAGTACTTC
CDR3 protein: CSVGSFADYEQYF

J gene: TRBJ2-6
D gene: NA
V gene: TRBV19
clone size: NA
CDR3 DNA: TGTGCCAGTAGTCCCTCCCATGGTTCTGGGGCCAACGTCCTGACTTTC
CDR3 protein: CASSPSHGSGANVLTF

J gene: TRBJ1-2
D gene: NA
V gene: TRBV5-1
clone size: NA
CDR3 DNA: TGCGCCAGCAGCTTGTACGACACCCGAGGATATGGCTACACCTTC
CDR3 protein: CASSLYDTRGYGYTF

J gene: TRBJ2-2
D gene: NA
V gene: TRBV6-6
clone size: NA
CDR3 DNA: TGTGCCAGCGGGGCGGGCGTGAACACCGGGGAGCTGTTTTTT
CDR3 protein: CASGAGVNTGELFF

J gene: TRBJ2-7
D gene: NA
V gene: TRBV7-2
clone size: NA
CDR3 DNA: TGTGCCAGCAGCTTTGACGGACGGGAGCAGTACTTC
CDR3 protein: CASSFDGREQYF

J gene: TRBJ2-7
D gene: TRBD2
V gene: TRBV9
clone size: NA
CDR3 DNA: TGTGCCAGCAGCGTAGGGAGCGGACTAGCGGGAGGTACCTACGAGCAGTACTTC
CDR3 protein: CASSVGSGLAGGTYEQYF

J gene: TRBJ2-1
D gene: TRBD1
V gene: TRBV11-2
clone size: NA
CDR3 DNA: TGTGCCAGCAGCCTAGGCGGGACAGGGGTCAATGAGCAGTTCTTC
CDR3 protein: CASSLGGTGVNEQFF

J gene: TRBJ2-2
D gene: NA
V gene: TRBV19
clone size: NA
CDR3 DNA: TGTGCCAGTAGTAGCGGGACAGAGAGAGGCAGGGAGCTGTTTTTT
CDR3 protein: CASSSGTERGRELFF

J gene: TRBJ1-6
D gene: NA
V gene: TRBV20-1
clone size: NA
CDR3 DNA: TGCAGTGCTGGAACCCTCCACTTT
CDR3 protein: CSAGTLHF

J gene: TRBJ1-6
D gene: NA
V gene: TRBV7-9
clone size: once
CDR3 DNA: TGTGCCAGCAGCCAGCTGACGGGGGTGGATTCACCCCTCCACTTT
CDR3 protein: CASSQLTGVDSPLHF

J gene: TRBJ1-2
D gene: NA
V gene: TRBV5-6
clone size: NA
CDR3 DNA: TGTGCCAGCAGCTTGGGTCCAGGGGACTATGGCTACACCTTC
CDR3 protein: CASSLGPGDYGYTF

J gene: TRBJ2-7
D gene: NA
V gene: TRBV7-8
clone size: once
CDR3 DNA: TGTGCCAGCAGCTTAGCGCATCGTCGCTCCTACGAGCAGTACTTC
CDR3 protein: CASSLAHRRSYEQYF

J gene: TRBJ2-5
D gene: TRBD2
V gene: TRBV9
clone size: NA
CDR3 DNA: TGTGCCAGCAGCGTAGTAGCGGGGGCCCAAGAGACCCAGTACTTC
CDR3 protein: CASSVVAGAQETQYF

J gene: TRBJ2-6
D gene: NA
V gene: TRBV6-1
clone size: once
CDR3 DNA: TGTGCCAGTGGAGTTGGGGCCAACGTCCTGACTTTC
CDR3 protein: CASGVGANVLTF

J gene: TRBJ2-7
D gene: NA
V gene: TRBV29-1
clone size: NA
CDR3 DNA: TGCAGCGTTGGCCGGACCTGGGGGGTTGACGAGCAGTACTTC
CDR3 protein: CSVGRTWGVDEQYF

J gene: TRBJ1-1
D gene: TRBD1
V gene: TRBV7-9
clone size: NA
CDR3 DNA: TGTGCCAGCAGCTTGGATCGGGACAGGGTAACTTTCTTT
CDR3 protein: CASSLDRDRVTFF

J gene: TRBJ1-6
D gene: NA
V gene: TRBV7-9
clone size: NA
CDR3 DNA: TGTGCCAGCAGTTTTGGGCCGGGAGAAGGTAATTCACCCCTCCACTTT
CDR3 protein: CASSFGPGEGNSPLHF

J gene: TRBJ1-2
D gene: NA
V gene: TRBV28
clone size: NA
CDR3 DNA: TGTGCCAGCAGTTACGAGGGCTATGGCTACACCTTC
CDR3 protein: CASSYEGYGYTF

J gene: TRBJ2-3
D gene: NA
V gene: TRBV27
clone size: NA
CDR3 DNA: TGTGCCAGCGGGCGGGTCGGTACGCAGTATTTT
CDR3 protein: CASGRVGTQYF

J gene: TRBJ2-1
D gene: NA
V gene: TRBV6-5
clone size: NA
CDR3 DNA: TGTGCCAGCAGAAAACAGGGCTCCTACAATGAGCAGTTCTTC
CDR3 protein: CASRKQGSYNEQFF

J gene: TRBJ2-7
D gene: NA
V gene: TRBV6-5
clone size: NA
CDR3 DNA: TGTGCCAGCAGTTACTCGACACAGGGTATCACCTACGAGCAGTACTTC
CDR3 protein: CASSYSTQGITYEQYF

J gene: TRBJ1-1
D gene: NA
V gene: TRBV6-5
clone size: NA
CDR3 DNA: TGTGCCAGCAGCACCATGACGAGTAACACTGAAGCTTTCTTT
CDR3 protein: CASSTMTSNTEAFF